These T cell receptor beta chains were read from a single sample in a study of memory CD4+ T cells and cytomegalovirus serostatus. Sequencing was performed with immunoSEQ multiplex PCR; in TCRdb, only in-frame clones are kept and a portion is missing. Here the sample spans 25,000 to 30,000 clones, 75% to 85% being singletons. Material: memory CD4+ T cells from blood. Receptors originate from an adult in good health and CMV-seronegative. The CDR3 runs from the conserved cysteine through the conserved F or W. D genes are given only for firm matches. Size values are once, few and many counts, or a class for expanded clones, and some rows have none.

clone_size,d_call,j_call,v_call,cdr3_nt,cdr3_aa
-,TRBD2,TRBJ2-1,TRBV4-1,TGCGCCAGCAGCCAACCCCGATCGATTAGCGGGGGAAACAATGAGCAGTTCTTC,CASSQPRSISGGNNEQFF
-,-,TRBJ2-6,TRBV5-3,TGTGCCAGATCGAGCTTAGTGGTACAAAGTCGGGCCAACGTCCTGACTTTC,CARSSLVVQSRANVLTF
few,-,TRBJ2-7,TRBV4-2,TGTGCCAGCAGCCATCTAGGATCCTACGAGCAGTACTTC,CASSHLGSYEQYF
-,-,TRBJ1-3,TRBV29-1,TGCAGCGTTTCCGGGACAAATGGAAACACCATATATTTT,CSVSGTNGNTIYF
once,-,TRBJ2-5,TRBV30,TGTGCCTGGAGTCTCCGCCAGGGGGAGACCCAGTACTTC,CAWSLRQGETQYF
-,-,TRBJ1-1,TRBV18,TGTGCCAGCTCACCCCTAAGACGGTCGAACACTGAAGCTTTCTTT,CASSPLRRSNTEAFF
-,TRBD1,TRBJ1-1,TRBV5-1,TGCGCCAGCAGCTTTACAACAGGGGGGATGGAAGCTTTCTTT,CASSFTTGGMEAFF
-,-,TRBJ1-1,TRBV18,TGTGCCAGCTCACCCGGGACCCCAAACACTGAAGCTTTCTTT,CASSPGTPNTEAFF
-,-,TRBJ2-7,TRBV27,TGTGCCAGCAGCGACTCCTCCTACGAGCAGTACTTC,CASSDSSYEQYF
-,TRBD1,TRBJ1-6,TRBV30,TGTGCCTGGAGGGGACAGTCTATAAGCTCTTCACCCCTCCACTTT,CAWRGQSISSSPLHF
-,-,TRBJ1-2,TRBV5-4,TGTGCCAGCAGCCTGGAAGGACTGACCGGCTACACCTTC,CASSLEGLTGYTF
-,-,TRBJ2-7,TRBV7-9,TGTGCCAGCAGCTCACAGGGTTACGAGCAGTACTTC,CASSSQGYEQYF
-,-,TRBJ1-4,TRBV6-5,TGTGCCAGCAGTTACGGTCCGAGGGGTGAAAAACTGTTTTTT,CASSYGPRGEKLFF
-,TRBD2,TRBJ2-3,TRBV5-1,TGCGCCAGCAGCCACCGACTAGCGGGGGGCACAGATACGCAGTATTTT,CASSHRLAGGTDTQYF
-,-,TRBJ1-4,TRBV5-6,TGTGCCAGCAGCCTATTTCGCAAGGGAACCCAAGCTGAAAAACTGTTTTTT,CASSLFRKGTQAEKLFF
-,-,TRBJ2-5,TRBV7-8,TGTGCCAGCAGCTTAGGCCGGGGGGAGACCCAGTACTTC,CASSLGRGETQYF
-,TRBD2,TRBJ2-5,TRBV18,TGTGCCAGCTCACCACCGCGACTAGCGGGCCAAGAGACCCAGTACTTC,CASSPPRLAGQETQYF
few,-,TRBJ1-1,TRBV29-1,TGCAGCGTTGAATGGGGCCGGGACACTGAAGCTTTCTTT,CSVEWGRDTEAFF
-,-,TRBJ1-4,TRBV7-9,TGTGCCAGCAGCTTAACATCGGGCCGGGGTAATGAAAAACTGTTTTTT,CASSLTSGRGNEKLFF
few,TRBD2,TRBJ2-1,TRBV5-5,TGTGCCAGCAGCTTGCCGTTGCTAGCGGGTTACAATGAGCAGTTCTTC,CASSLPLLAGYNEQFF
-,-,TRBJ2-1,TRBV7-3,TGTGCCAGCAGCTTAATAGGTGGGAACAGTCTCAATGAGCAGTTCTTC,CASSLIGGNSLNEQFF
-,-,TRBJ2-5,TRBV9,TGTGCCAGCACCTTAGGTCCGGGGGCTTGGGAGCAGTACTTC,CASTLGPGAWEQYF
-,TRBD1,TRBJ1-4,TRBV6-5,TGTGCCAGCAGTGCCTCCGGGACAGGGGACGAAAAACTGTTTTTT,CASSASGTGDEKLFF
few,-,TRBJ1-1,TRBV2,TGTGCCAGCAGTGAACGGGGTGAAGCTTTCTTT,CASSERGEAFF
once,TRBD1,TRBJ2-5,TRBV29-1,TGCATCGCGGGACAGGGGGGAGAGACCCAGTACTTC,CIAGQGGETQYF
-,-,TRBJ2-3,TRBV6-5,TGTGCCAGCAGTTACGAGGTGGGGGATACGCAGTATTTT,CASSYEVGDTQYF
-,-,TRBJ2-2,TRBV5-6,TGTGCCAGCAGCCCAATAGGTGGGGATCGAGGGGAGCTGTTTTTT,CASSPIGGDRGELFF
-,-,TRBJ2-4,TRBV28,TGTGCCAGCAGTTTCAGGGGAGCCAAAAACATTCAGTACTTC,CASSFRGAKNIQYF
-,-,TRBJ2-7,TRBV7-8,TGTGCCAGCAGCTTAGTGGGCAGGGAAAACGAGCAGTACTTC,CASSLVGRENEQYF
-,-,TRBJ2-3,TRBV5-1,TGCGCCAGCAGCTTCCAGACGGACACAGATACGCAGTATTTT,CASSFQTDTDTQYF
-,-,TRBJ1-2,TRBV19,TGTGCCAGTACCATTGGGGGAGGTGACTATGGCTACACCTTC,CASTIGGGDYGYTF
-,-,TRBJ1-2,TRBV10-1,TGCGCCAGCAGTACTGCCGGGACACCCTATGGCTACACCTTC,CASSTAGTPYGYTF
-,-,TRBJ1-1,TRBV12-5,TGTGCTAGTAGCCCAGACCTTCTCCGTGAAGCTTTCTTT,CASSPDLLREAFF
-,-,TRBJ1-4,TRBV7-9,TGTGCCAGCAGCTTAGACGGAGGGAGGGGTGAAAAACTGTTTTTT,CASSLDGGRGEKLFF
-,TRBD1,TRBJ1-2,TRBV18,TGTGCCAGCTCACCGCTCGGACAGGGTGCTAACTATGGCTACACCTTC,CASSPLGQGANYGYTF
-,TRBD1,TRBJ1-1,TRBV19,TGTGCCAGTAGTAAAGGGACAGGGCTAACAAATCGGAACACTGAAGCTTTCTTT,CASSKGTGLTNRNTEAFF
-,TRBD1,TRBJ2-5,TRBV5-6,TGTGCCAGCAGCTTAACAGGGGGCGCGGAGACCCAGTACTTC,CASSLTGGAETQYF
-,-,TRBJ1-1,TRBV7-6,TGTGCCAGCAGCTTTAGGTCCGGACAGCTAAACACTGAAGCTTTCTTT,CASSFRSGQLNTEAFF
-,-,TRBJ1-2,TRBV7-8,TGTGCCAGCAGTTTAACTTTAAACGACTATGGCTACACCTTC,CASSLTLNDYGYTF
-,TRBD1,TRBJ2-7,TRBV28,TGTGCCAGCGGAAGGGGGCGCAGCTACGAGCAGTACTTC,CASGRGRSYEQYF
-,-,TRBJ1-1,TRBV18,TGTGCCAGCTCATCGAACAGGAACACTGAAGCTTTCTTT,CASSSNRNTEAFF
once,-,TRBJ2-1,TRBV14,TGTGCCAGCAGCCAAGAATTGGACAATGAGCAGTTCTTC,CASSQELDNEQFF
-,TRBD1,TRBJ1-6,TRBV27,TGTGCCAGCGGACAACCGACAGGGTGGGATAATTCACCCCTCCACTTT,CASGQPTGWDNSPLHF
-,-,TRBJ1-2,TRBV6-6,TGTGCCAGCCAACGGTGGGGTATAATCCTCTATGGCTACACCTTC,CASQRWGIILYGYTF
-,-,TRBJ1-1,TRBV2,TGTGCCAGCAGTGGAGAAGCGAGGGCCACTGAAGCTTTCTTT,CASSGEARATEAFF
-,-,TRBJ2-5,TRBV10-3,TGTGCCATCAGTGATCCAACAGAGGGGGGAGAGACCCAGTACTTC,CAISDPTEGGETQYF
-,-,TRBJ1-4,TRBV7-8,TGTGCCAGCAGCTTAGGTGCAACTAATGAAAAACTGTTTTTT,CASSLGATNEKLFF
-,-,TRBJ2-7,TRBV7-2,TGTGCCAGCAGCTTAGATGGGCAGCGCGTTTCGGAGCAGTACTTC,CASSLDGQRVSEQYF
-,TRBD1,TRBJ2-3,TRBV2,TGTGCCAGCAGTCCACAGGGGGTAGGCACAGATACGCAGTATTTT,CASSPQGVGTDTQYF
-,TRBD1,TRBJ1-1,TRBV4-1,TGCGCCAGCTCGGACAGGGCGGGGACTGAAGCTTTCTTT,CASSDRAGTEAFF
few,-,TRBJ2-3,TRBV2,TGTGCCAGCAGTGAAGCGGCTCCGGGACCGCAGTATTTT,CASSEAAPGPQYF
few,-,TRBJ2-5,TRBV28,TGTGCCAGCAGAAAAGGGCTCCAAGAGACCCAGTACTTC,CASRKGLQETQYF
-,-,TRBJ1-1,TRBV29-1,TGCAGCGTGAGTACTGGGATGTCCACTGAAGCTTTCTTT,CSVSTGMSTEAFF
-,TRBD1,TRBJ1-6,TRBV7-3,TGTGCCAGCAGCGCCCAGGGGGCAAATAATTCACCCCTCCACTTT,CASSAQGANNSPLHF
once,-,TRBJ1-3,TRBV6-5,TGTGCCAGCAGCCCAATCGCGGGACAACAAAATTCGGCATATTTT,CASSPIAGQQNSAYF
-,-,TRBJ1-1,TRBV6-5,TGTGCCAGCAGTTACACGGACGGATTGAACACTGAAGCTTTCTTT,CASSYTDGLNTEAFF
-,-,TRBJ1-3,TRBV4-3,TGCGCCAGCAGCCAAGATCGGGGGGCGCGGAAAAACACCATATATTTT,CASSQDRGARKNTIYF
-,-,TRBJ1-6,TRBV5-1,TGCGCCAGCAGTTCAGGTTCCGGTAATAATTCACCCCTCCACTTT,CASSSGSGNNSPLHF
-,-,TRBJ1-1,TRBV5-1,TGCGCCAGCAGACCGGGTACATCGAACACTGAAGCTTTCTTT,CASRPGTSNTEAFF